This T cell receptor beta chain is from a study of T cell responses to AZD1222 COVID-19 vaccine. Whole-study results and caveats: Across spike, vaccine-associated CD4 TCRs were found, dominant at 160-218 and 743-854. No day 14 peak samples; only post-peak repertoires were characterized.

This clone was recorded many times. The antigen is undetermined. The CDR3 has 15 amino acids. Germline V gene data show CDR1 as SNHLY and CDR2 as FYNNEI. After removal of 5 bases from V and 4 bases from J, the junction contained 11 bases not matched to a gene. Clones were sequenced by immunoSEQ multiplex PCR, and TCRdb holds only the in-frame ones, with some missing. The sample records more than 50,000 clones, 79% being singletons. The sequence was obtained from an adult in good health. The sequencing here drew on peripheral blood, taken on day 0 of MenACWY control vaccination. The chain recombines TRBV2 with TRBJ2-7, with TRBD1 identical over 7 bases. CDR3: CASSLDRLSRYEQYF. The CDR3 DNA sequence: TGTGCCAGCAGTTTGGACAGGCTCTCGCGTTACGAGCAGTACTTC.